The present TCR beta chain was sequenced within a study of blood T cell repertoires in COVID-19. V was clipped by 0 bases and J by 4 bases, with 13 bases between them. Germline V gene data show CDR1 as MGHRA and CDR2 as YSYEKL. This CDR3 region has 17 residues. The repertoire was sequenced with immunoSEQ multiplex PCR; TCRdb's copy has only in-frame clones and lacks some. The table includes approximately 260,000 clones, around 90% detected once. The sequence was obtained from a man in his fifties or sixties with acute or convalescent COVID-19. The rearrangement links TRBV4-1 to TRBJ1-6; D unresolved. The sample was peripheral blood. The CDR3 here is CASSQENQAGYNSPLHF. Written as DNA, the CDR3 is TGCGCCAGCAGCCAAGAAAATCAGGCTGGTTATAATTCACCCCTCCACTTT.